This TCR beta chain was found in a study of vaccination and CD4 T cells after COVID-19. For the study at large: Ranging from 14 to 241, the interval between dose two and post-vaccine sampling had a median of 72 days. At day 14 and again at days 161 to 241 post-vaccination, a few convalescent patients were sampled.

The Oncomine TCR Beta short-read assay was applied to DNA of cultured CD4+ T cells. The source of extracted genomic DNA was cultured CD4+ T cells. TCRdb re-derived calls from the PCR reads in MiXCR, one entry per CDR3 protein. The repertoire includes some 17,000 distinct CDR3 sequences, roughly 56% of them detected once, and around 21% sits in the top ten. Time point given: late sampling 161 to 241 days after vaccination in three convalescent patients. Sample treatment: roughly 11-day PBMC culture with coronavirus spike peptide pools or control peptides (ViraFEST assay). This clonotype has only a few counts. Its antigen is not known. The J segment lost 7 bases and the V segment lost 5 bases, leaving 9 bases of the junction unmatched. The germline CDR1 and CDR2 sequences are ENHRY and SYGVKD. The CDR3 contains 14 residues.

This receptor was obtained from a human donor who had recovered from COVID-19. The sample was CD4+ T cells from blood, cultured in vitro, taken about 7 months after SARS-CoV-2 vaccination. The rearrangement links TRBV10-3 to TRBJ1-2; TRBD1 agrees at 8 bases. The CDR3 loop reads CAISPIQGEGGYTF. The CDR3 DNA sequence: TGTGCCATCAGTCCAATACAGGGGGAGGGTGGCTACACCTTC.